The 30 T cell receptor beta chains listed next were all sequenced from one sample in a study of monozygotic twins with inflammatory bowel disease. After re-calling the 5' RACE reads, TCRdb lists one entry per CDR3 protein, DNA absent. The sample's table shows roughly 200,000 distinct CDR3 sequences. Sequenced sample: blood. Every receptor here comes from a human donor with ulcerative colitis or Crohn's disease, or a healthy co-twin of an affected twin (not recorded which).

The chain is built from TRBV5-1 and TRBJ2-1; the TRBD2 assignment by TCRdb is unverifiable without DNA. There are 17 residues in the CDR3. The germline V gene has CDR1 SGHRS and CDR2 YFSETQ. The CDR3 reads CASSLVPSGRWYNEQFF.

The chain has TRBV11-2 and TRBJ2-3; TCRdb selects TRBD1, and the lack of DNA leaves this call unchecked. This CDR3 spans 18 amino acids. Per germline, CDR1 SGHAT and CDR2 FQNNGV. CDR3 amino acids: CASSFNSGTGGRTDMQYF.

V is TRBV6-2 or TRBV6-3 and J is TRBJ2-7; TCRdb lists TRBD2, though no DNA is available to test this call. Germline loops: CDR1 MNHEY, CDR2 SVGEGT. The CDR3 sequence is 14 residues long. CDR3 amino acids: CASTQTLVSYEQYF.

The V and J genes are TRBV19 and TRBJ2-7. The CDR3 runs to 15 residues. Germline loops: CDR1 LNHDA, CDR2 SQIVND (reference sequence). The CDR3 sequence is CASSTSVRGIYEQYF.

The J gene is TRBJ2-3, the V gene TRBV12-3 or TRBV12-4; TCRdb's D gene call, TRBD1, goes unchecked for lack of DNA. The CDR3 is 14 amino acids. The chain's CDR3 is CASSSGDITDTQYF.

The V call is TRBV14, the J call TRBJ2-1; the D call from TCRdb, TRBD2, cannot be confirmed without DNA. The CDR3 contains 17 residues. CDR1 SGHDN and CDR2 FVKESK come from the germline V gene. The CDR3: CASSHLSGGISYNEQFF.

The CDR3 spells CASRNRGSTGELFF. V usage is TRBV6-1 and J usage is TRBJ2-2; the D call of TRBD1 rests on TCRdb alone, since no DNA is present to check it. Germline V lookup: CDR1 MNHNS, CDR2 SASEGT. This CDR3 spans 14 amino acids.

The chain joins TRBV7-2 to TRBJ1-5. Germline CDR1 SGHTA, CDR2 FQGNSA. CDR3 size: 14 residues. CDR3 loop: CASSYREGGQPQHF. The complete variable domain, with remaining parts taken from reference TRBV7-2 and TRBJ1-5, reads GAGVSQSPSNKVTEKGKDVELRCDPISGHTALYWYRQSLGQGLEFLIYFQGNSAPDKSGLPSDRFSAERTGGSVSTLTIQRTQQEDSAVYLCASSYREGGQPQHFGDGTRLSIL.

The chain recombines TRBV20-1 with TRBJ2-2; no DNA is available, so the TRBD2 call from TCRdb remains unchecked. Germline values: CDR1 DFQATT, CDR2 SNEGSKA (reference sequence). The CDR3 is 14 residues long. This CDR3 is CSARVAGGTGELFF.

The rearrangement links TRBV27 to TRBJ2-5; TCRdb gives TRBD1 as the D gene, but with no DNA this cannot be confirmed. Per germline, CDR1 MNHEY and CDR2 SMNVEV (reference sequence). The CDR3 runs to 14 residues. The CDR3 reads CASSSDRAQETQYF.

This sequence joins TRBV7-8 and TRBJ1-1; TCRdb reports TRBD1, a call that lacks DNA to check it against. CDR3 size: 15 residues. CDR1 and CDR2 (germline): SGHVS, FQNEAQ. This CDR3 is CASSLAFGQGLEAFF.

V and J are TRBV7-2 and TRBJ2-7; TCRdb picks TRBD1, but there is no DNA to check that call. The length of the CDR3 is 15 residues. Germline-derived CDR1 and CDR2 are SGHTA and FQGNSA. CDR3 in amino acids: CASSLQDKETYEQYF.

The chain couples TRBV29-1 to TRBJ2-1; with no DNA, the TCRdb D assignment of TRBD1 cannot be verified. The CDR3 has 13 residues. Germline lookup yields CDR1 SQVTM and CDR2 ANQGSEA. CDR3 region: CSQGGPSWNEQFF.

The rearrangement links TRBV23-1 to TRBJ2-1; with no DNA, the TCRdb D assignment of TRBD1 cannot be verified. TRBV23-1 is labeled an ORF, and its function is uncertain. This CDR3 is built from 14 residues. CDR3 sequence reads: CASSPCSSYNEQFF.

V gene TRBV6-1 combines with J gene TRBJ2-3; TCRdb gives TRBD1 as the D gene, but with no DNA this cannot be confirmed. Germline CDR1 is MNHNS and CDR2 is SASEGT. This CDR3 has 16 amino acids. CDR3 protein: CASSRDPRTSTDTQYF.

The V gene is TRBV7-3, the J gene TRBJ2-3; lacking DNA, the TRBD2 call made by TCRdb goes unchecked. In germline, CDR1 is SGHTA, CDR2 FQGTGA. This CDR3 has 16 amino acids. CDR3 region: CASSLGTSGTADTQYF.

V is TRBV4-1 and J is TRBJ1-1; TCRdb reports TRBD1, a call that lacks DNA to check it against. The CDR3 has 15 amino acids. Per the germline V gene, CDR1 is MGHRA and CDR2 is YSYEKL. CDR3 sequence: CASSLLTGTNTEAFF.

The chain recombines TRBV4-2 with TRBJ2-1; checking the TCRdb D call of TRBD1 is not possible without DNA. CDR1 LGHNA and CDR2 YNFKEQ come from the germline V gene. The CDR3 has 15 residues. Here the CDR3 reads CASSSDRPSYNEQFF.

V and J are TRBV20-1 and TRBJ2-7; TCRdb picks TRBD2, but there is no DNA to check that call. Germline V lookup: CDR1 DFQATT, CDR2 SNEGSKA (reference sequence). The CDR3 is 14 amino acids. The CDR3: CSARGASGTYEQYF.

J is TRBJ2-3 and V is TRBV5-1; no DNA is available, so the TRBD2 call from TCRdb remains unchecked. CDR3 length: 16 residues. The germline V gene encodes CDR1 SGHRS and CDR2 YFSETQ. Here the CDR3 reads CASSFGTSGGTDTQYF.

The chain joins TRBV18 to TRBJ1-4; the TCRdb D gene call, TRBD1, has no DNA to confirm it. This CDR3 contains 14 residues. Germline V CDR1 and CDR2: KGHSH, LQKENI. The CDR3 reads CASSADRMNEKLFF. The full variable domain, completed using reference TRBV18 and TRBJ1-4, is NAGVMQNPRHLVRRRGQEARLRCSPMKGHSHVYWYRQLPEEGLKFMVYLQKENIIDESGMPKERFSAEFPKEGPSILRIQQVVRGDSAAYFCASSADRMNEKLFFGSGTQLSVL.

The V and J genes are TRBV5-5 and TRBJ2-3. Germline loops: CDR1 SGHKS, CDR2 YYEKEE (reference sequence). The CDR3 spans 16 residues. CDR3 amino acids: CASSFEARESTDTQYF. The full variable domain, rest sourced from reference TRBV5-5 and TRBJ2-3, is DAGVTQSPTHLIKTRGQQVTLRCSPISGHKSVSWYQQVLGQGPQFIFQYYEKEERGRGNFPDRFSARQFPNYSSELNVNALLLGDSALYLCASSFEARESTDTQYFGPGTRLTVL.

The V gene is TRBV20-1, the J gene TRBJ2-7; TCRdb reports TRBD2, a call that lacks DNA to check it against. Per germline, CDR1 DFQATT and CDR2 SNEGSKA (reference sequence). The CDR3 loop spans 15 amino acids. CDR3 sequence: CSARATSGRTYEQYF.

The chain recombines TRBV6-5 with TRBJ2-2. The CDR3 sequence is 13 residues long. Germline CDR1 reads MNHEY; CDR2 reads SVGAGI. CDR3 region: CASSYFTAGELFF.

This chain links TRBV20-1 with TRBJ2-1; TCRdb picks TRBD1, but there is no DNA to check that call. This CDR3 is 11 amino acids long. CDR1 and CDR2 from the germline V gene are DFQATT and SNEGSKA (reference sequence). The CDR3 is CSAAPDNEQFF.

This chain uses TRBV7-3 with TRBJ2-1; the TCRdb D gene call, TRBD2, has no DNA to confirm it. CDR3 length: 18 residues. Germline loops: CDR1 SGHTA, CDR2 FQGTGA. CDR3 residues: CASSFGLSGGASYNEQFF.

The CDR3 loop is CASSYTSGTGVRETQYF. The V and J genes are TRBV5-4 and TRBJ2-5; TCRdb returns TRBD1, unconfirmable since there is no DNA. The CDR3 has 17 residues. From germline, CDR1 is SGHNT and CDR2 YYREEE (reference sequence). Supplemented by reference TRBV5-4 and TRBJ2-5, the full variable domain reads ETGVTQSPTHLIKTRGQQVTLRCSSQSGHNTVSWYQQALGQGPQFIFQYYREEENGRGNFPPRFSGLQFPNYSSELNVNALELDDSALYLCASSYTSGTGVRETQYFGPGTRLLVL.

This sequence joins TRBV29-1 and TRBJ1-1; TCRdb's D gene call, TRBD1, goes unchecked for lack of DNA. This CDR3 contains 11 residues. Germline V CDR1 and CDR2: SQVTM, ANQGSEA. The CDR3 loop reads CSVEGTGEAFF.

The chain joins TRBV5-1 to TRBJ1-3; the TRBD1 assignment by TCRdb is unverifiable without DNA. Germline V lookup: CDR1 SGHRS, CDR2 YFSETQ. The length of the CDR3 is 15 residues. The CDR3 sequence is CASSSGQHSGNTIYF.

The gene calls are TRBV30 and TRBJ1-3. CDR1 is GTSNPN, CDR2 SVGIG, per germline (reference sequence). The CDR3 is 12 amino acids. The CDR3 is CAWKNSGNTIYF.